Listed below are T cell receptor beta chains from one sample, sequenced in a study of T cell changes during pregnancy in multiple sclerosis. Method: immunoSEQ multiplex PCR; TCRdb's copy keeps in-frame clones and lacks some. The sample records approximately 70,000 clones, roughly 90% being singletons. The material was peripheral blood, obtained in the first trimester of pregnancy. The receptors come from a female donor in good health, enrolled as a control in a pregnancy study. The CDR3 runs from the conserved cysteine through the conserved F or W. D genes are given only for firm matches. Not every row has a clone size; where given, it reads once, few, many or a size class.

- | - | TRBJ2-6 | TRBV27 | CASSPPSSGANVLTF | TGTGCCAGCAGTCCTCCCAGCTCTGGGGCCAACGTCCTGACTTTC
once | TRBD1 | TRBJ1-2 | TRBV7-9 | CASSPEQGASYGYTF | TGTGCCAGCAGCCCCGAACAGGGGGCGAGCTATGGCTACACCTTC
- | - | TRBJ2-2 | TRBV5-4 | CASSLDRTENTGELFF | TGTGCCAGCAGCTTGGACAGGACGGAAAACACCGGGGAGCTGTTTTTT
- | - | TRBJ1-1 | TRBV7-9 | CASSLEIPYTEAFF | TGTGCCAGCAGCTTAGAAATCCCTTACACTGAAGCTTTCTTT
- | TRBD2 | TRBJ2-1 | TRBV6-1 | CASSPLAAGVYEQFF | TGTGCCAGCAGCCCCCTGGCGGCGGGGGTCTATGAGCAGTTCTTC
- | - | TRBJ2-7 | TRBV7-2 | CASSLDWGDEQYF | TGTGCCAGCAGCTTAGACTGGGGCGATGAGCAGTACTTC
- | TRBD1 | TRBJ2-7 | TRBV6-1 | CATLPDRGNEQYF | TGTGCCACGCTACCGGACAGGGGGAACGAGCAGTACTTC
- | TRBD1 | TRBJ1-2 | TRBV6-5 | CASSYLQGARDYGYTF | TGTGCCAGCAGTTACCTACAGGGGGCTAGAGACTATGGCTACACCTTC
once | TRBD1 | TRBJ2-5 | TRBV28 | CASSPAGGKETQYF | TGTGCCAGCAGTCCCGCAGGGGGAAAAGAGACCCAGTACTTC
many | TRBD1 | TRBJ1-1 | TRBV5-1 | CASSEQGVGTEAFF | TGCGCCAGCAGCGAACAGGGGGTCGGCACTGAAGCTTTCTTT